The 24 T cell receptor beta chains given below trace back to one sample, sequenced in a study of blood T cell repertoires in COVID-19. Here immunoSEQ multiplex PCR was the method, and the copy in TCRdb shows in-frame clones only, minus some. The data show about 200,000 clones, around 90% seen once. Sequenced material: peripheral blood. These receptors were taken from a man between 60 and 75 years old with acute or convalescent COVID-19.

In its sample, this clone was seen once. The rearrangement uses TRBV13 and TRBJ2-7; 9 nucleotides agree with TRBD1. The length of the CDR3 is 15 residues. The J segment lost 0 bases and the V segment lost 5 bases, leaving 5 bases of the junction unmatched. Germline CDR1 is PRHDT and CDR2 is FYEKMQ (reference sequence). The DNA of the CDR3 is TGTGCCAGCAGCCCCCGGACAGGGGACTCCTACGAGCAGTACTTC. This codes for CASSPRTGDSYEQYF.

V gene TRBV2 combines with J gene TRBJ1-3; 9 bases align to TRBD1. CDR1 is SNHLY and CDR2 is FYNNEI in the germline V gene. The V and J ends lost 6 bases and 4 bases, in that order; junction bases with no gene match: 10. The CDR3 has 16 residues. CDR3 residues: CASRMGTGKRGNTIYF. The CDR3 bases are TGTGCCAGCAGAATGGGGACAGGGAAGAGGGGAAACACCATATATTTT.

The chain uses TRBV10-1 and TRBJ1-6; D is possibly TRBD1 (5 bases). The germline V and J ends were trimmed by 3 bases and 10 bases, with 13 bases remaining between them. The CDR3 extends over 14 amino acids. Germline loops: CDR1 WNHNN, CDR2 SYGVQD (reference sequence). In nucleotides, the CDR3 is TGCGCCAGCAGTGAACTGCAGGGTATGTCACCCCTCCACTTT. This translates into CASSELQGMSPLHF.

The chain is built from TRBV7-2 and TRBJ1-4, with TRBD1 matching over 8 bases. Germline V gene sequence: CDR1 SGHTA, CDR2 FQGNSA. V lost 5 bases, J lost 4 bases, and 6 bases stayed unmatched. The CDR3 contains 15 residues. CDR3 nucleotide sequence: TGTGCCAGCAGCCACCAACAGGGGGATAATGAAAAACTGTTTTTT. This encodes CASSHQQGDNEKLFF.

V is TRBV6-5 and J is TRBJ2-7, with TRBD2 matching 8 bases. Trimming removed 8 bases from V and 7 bases from J; junction bases left unmatched: 7. Germline V gene lookup returns CDR1 MNHEY and CDR2 SVGAGI. The CDR3 sequence is 12 residues long. CDR3 DNA sequence: TGTGCCAGCGCCACTCAGCGGGAGGAGCAGTACTTC. Translated, it gives CASATQREEQYF.

The rearrangement links TRBV7-3 to TRBJ1-5; TRBD1 might be the D (5 bases). The V gene's germline CDR1 is SGHTA and CDR2 FQGTGA. V lost 6 bases, J lost 7 bases, and 13 bases lay in between. CDR3 length equals 13 residues. The CDR3 reads CASSSVWGQPQHF. The DNA of the CDR3 is TGTGCCAGCAGTTCCGTTTGGGGCCAGCCCCAGCATTTT.

J is TRBJ1-5 and V is TRBV19, with D possibly being TRBD1 (5 bases). Germline V gene sequence: CDR1 LNHDA, CDR2 SQIVND (reference sequence). The CDR3 runs to 18 residues. The germline V and J ends were trimmed by 3 bases and 0 bases, with 18 bases remaining between them. CDR3 DNA sequence: TGTGCCAGTAGTATCCCCGCGGCCAGGGATCTTAGCAATCAGCCCCAGCATTTT. This codes for CASSIPAARDLSNQPQHF.

This chain uses TRBV27 with TRBJ2-2; no clear D. Trimming shortened V by 6 bases and J by 1 base, and 9 bases separated the two germline ends. Germline-derived CDR1 and CDR2 are MNHEY and SMNVEV (reference sequence). CDR3 size: 14 residues. The DNA of the CDR3 is TGTGCCAGCAGCGTGAGGAGGAACACCGGGGAGCTGTTTTTT. It is translated as CASSVRRNTGELFF.

The chain joins TRBV7-3 to TRBJ2-3; TRBD1 is a possible D gene (6 bases). The length of the CDR3 is 15 residues. Trimming stripped 2 bases from V and 3 bases from J, with 12 bases between. CDR1 and CDR2 (germline): SGHTA, FQGTGA. The CDR3 DNA follows: TGTGCCAGCAGCTTACGACAGGCCGGTACAGATACGCAGTATTTT. This codes for CASSLRQAGTDTQYF.

The V gene is TRBV3-1 (or the pseudogene TRBV3-2), the J gene TRBJ1-2; 9 bases line up with TRBD1. This CDR3 comprises 14 residues. V gave up 5 bases and J gave up 1 base; unmatched junction bases: 2. Germline V lookup: CDR1 LGHDT, CDR2 YNNKEL (reference sequence). CDR3 loop: CASSDRGGNYGYTF. The CDR3 bases are TGTGCCAGCAGCGACAGGGGGGGTAACTATGGCTACACCTTC.

The V gene is TRBV11-2, the J gene TRBJ2-7, with a possible D match to TRBD1 (6 bases). The germline V gene encodes CDR1 SGHAT and CDR2 FQNNGV. V lost 0 bases and J 7 bases, leaving 10 bases between the germline ends. This CDR3 has 13 amino acids. The CDR3, as DNA: TGTGCCAGCAGCTTAGAGGCAGGGGCTGAGCAGTACTTC. Translated, it gives CASSLEAGAEQYF.

The chain joins TRBV29-1 to TRBJ1-1; TRBD1 matches at 7 bases. Unmatched junction bases numbered 12, after V lost 7 bases and J lost 4 bases. Per the germline V gene, CDR1 is SQVTM and CDR2 is ANQGSEA. The CDR3 extends over 14 amino acids. DNA of the CDR3: TGCAGCGCCGGGACAGCAATGAGTGGCACTGAAGCTTTCTTT. This translates into CSAGTAMSGTEAFF.

The chain combines TRBV4-1 with TRBJ2-1; TRBD2 aligns across 8 bases. The V gene end was trimmed by 5 bases and the J gene end by 9 bases; junction bases not matched to a gene: 12. The germline V gene encodes CDR1 MGHRA and CDR2 YSYEKL. The CDR3 is made up of 15 amino acids. The CDR3 reads CASSWGGSGDLEQFF. CDR3 coding DNA: TGCGCCAGCAGCTGGGGGGGTAGCGGGGACCTTGAGCAGTTCTTC.

This clone appeared once. The rearrangement joins TRBV2 to TRBJ1-5; no definite D call. This CDR3 is 14 amino acids long. Germline CDR1 is SNHLY and CDR2 is FYNNEI. The V end lost 7 bases, the J end lost 3 bases, and 13 bases lay between the germline ends. As DNA, the CDR3 is TGTGCCAGCAATTACTTCGGGGTCAATCAGCCCCAGCATTTT. Translating it yields CASNYFGVNQPQHF.

This chain joins TRBV3-1 (or the pseudogene TRBV3-2) and TRBJ1-2; D unclear. Germline CDR1 reads LGHDT; CDR2 reads YNNKEL (reference sequence). This CDR3 spans 13 amino acids. V dropped 4 bases and J dropped 6 bases, with 12 bases sitting between them. CDR3 in amino acids: CASSPHQDNGYTF. CDR3 coding DNA: TGTGCCAGCAGCCCACATCAGGATAATGGCTACACCTTC.

J is TRBJ2-3 and V is TRBV4-2, with a tentative D call TRBD2 (6 bases). CDR3 length equals 16 residues. Between the trimmed V and J ends, which lost 4 bases and 1 base, there was a span of 15 bases. CDR1 LGHNA and CDR2 YNFKEQ come from the germline V gene. The CDR3 protein is CASSLGGATGTDTQYF. CDR3 bases: TGTGCCAGCAGCCTCGGAGGGGCCACTGGCACAGATACGCAGTATTTT.

The chain carries TRBV7-2 and TRBJ1-4; unclear D gene. The CDR3 has 15 residues. Per the germline V gene, CDR1 is SGHTA and CDR2 is FQGNSA. Deletions cut 5 bases from V and 11 bases from J, with 21 bases between. The DNA of the CDR3 is TGTGCCAGCAGCCTGGGTCAGCCGGCCGGCGGGAAACTGTTTTTT. Translating gives CASSLGQPAGGKLFF.

This clone was found once. J is TRBJ2-3 and V is TRBV19; 8 bases are shared with TRBD1. J gave up 0 bases and V 5 bases, and 4 bases lay outside the gene matches. The germline V gene encodes CDR1 LNHDA and CDR2 SQIVND (reference sequence). The CDR3 covers 15 residues. This CDR3 reads CASSSQGASTDTQYF. DNA for the CDR3: TGTGCCAGTAGTTCCCAGGGGGCTAGCACAGATACGCAGTATTTT.

The genes are TRBV5-5 and TRBJ1-1; D is perhaps TRBD1 (5 bases). Between the trimmed V and J ends, which lost 4 bases and 1 base, there was a span of 14 bases. Germline CDR1 is SGHKS and CDR2 is YYEKEE (reference sequence). The CDR3 is made up of 15 amino acids. The CDR3 sequence is CASSHLRGQNTEAFF. The DNA of the CDR3 is TGTGCCAGCAGCCATTTAAGAGGACAGAACACTGAAGCTTTCTTT.

The CDR3 spells CAWSVQDRNTGELFF. The DNA for the CDR3 is TGTGCCTGGAGTGTGCAGGACAGAAACACCGGGGAGCTGTTTTTT. V usage is TRBV30 and J usage is TRBJ2-2; D might be TRBD1 (6 bases). Trimming left V 0 bases short and J 2 bases short, with 10 bases between. Germline assignment: CDR1 GTSNPN and CDR2 SVGIG (reference sequence). The CDR3 runs to 15 residues. Combining the CDR3 with reference TRBV30 and TRBJ2-2 gives the whole variable domain SQTIHQWPATLVQPVGSPLSLECTVEGTSNPNLYWYRQAAGRGLQLLFYSVGIGQISSEVPQNLSASRPQDRQFILSSKKLLLSDSGFYLCAWSVQDRNTGELFFGEGSRLTVL.

In DNA, the CDR3 is TGTGCCAGCAGCCTGGGGAGCCCACCCCCCGTCCTGACTTTC. This codes for CASSLGSPPPVLTF. The V gene is TRBV11-1, the J gene TRBJ2-6; a possible D gene is TRBD2 (5 bases). V shed 5 bases and J shed 12 bases, with 17 bases lying between them. CDR3 length: 14 residues. CDR1 is SGHAT and CDR2 is FQDESV in the germline V gene (reference sequence).

This sequence joins TRBV28 and TRBJ1-3; 11 bases align to TRBD1. The J segment lost 3 bases and the V segment lost 6 bases, leaving 7 bases of the junction unmatched. The CDR3 covers 16 residues. Germline values: CDR1 MDHEN, CDR2 SYDVKM. The CDR3 here is CASSPDRGPRGNTIYF. In DNA form, the CDR3 reads TGTGCCAGCAGCCCGGACAGGGGGCCCCGTGGAAACACCATATATTTT.

This sequence joins TRBV5-1 and TRBJ2-1; no definite D call. The germline gives CDR1 SGHRS, CDR2 YFSETQ. The CDR3 is made up of 15 amino acids. V was shortened by 4 bases and J by 4 bases, with 15 bases between the two germline ends. The CDR3 spells CASSQTSNSYNEQFF. The DNA of the CDR3 is TGCGCCAGCAGCCAAACCTCGAATAGTTACAATGAGCAGTTCTTC. Drawing the rest from reference TRBV5-1 and TRBJ2-1, the complete variable domain is KAGVTQTPRYLIKTRGQQVTLSCSPISGHRSVSWYQQTPGQGLQFLFEYFSETQRNKGNFPGRFSGRQFSNSRSEMNVSTLELGDSALYLCASSQTSNSYNEQFFGPGTRLTVL.

This sequence joins TRBV7-2 and TRBJ1-6; 8 bases agree with TRBD1. This CDR3 comprises 16 residues. Germline CDR1 SGHTA, CDR2 FQGNSA. Losses at the gene ends were 2 bases for V and 5 bases for J; bases not matched to a gene: 5. The CDR3 nucleotides read TGTGCCAGCAGCTTAAATGACAGGGGCCATAATTCACCCCTCCACTTT. It encodes CASSLNDRGHNSPLHF.